The 27 T cell receptor beta chains reported below all come from one sample, sequenced in a study of T cells in tuberculosis. Data came from immunoSEQ multiplex PCR; TCRdb stores just in-frame clones and leaves some out. In the table there are tens of thousands of clones, roughly nine tenths of which are singletons. Time point here: new active TB diagnosis, blood taken before or within 7 days of starting treatment. The material was PBMCs, obtained at tuberculosis diagnosis. The receptors were sampled from an adult with tuberculosis. Some clones in this sample may be carry-over from other donors' samples.

The rearrangement links TRBV10-3 to TRBJ2-3; TRBD1 matches at 9 bases. The length of the CDR3 is 14 residues. V shed 10 bases, J shed 2 bases, and the junction held 7 bases outside the gene matches. Germline-derived CDR1 and CDR2 are ENHRY and SYGVKD. For the CDR3, the DNA is TGTGCCACTACCGGGACAGGGCACACAGATACGCAGTATTTT. Amino acid sequence: CATTGTGHTDTQYF.

In its sample, this clone was seen once. The chain uses TRBV5-1 and TRBJ1-2; TRBD1 matches at 7 bases. V shed 0 bases, J shed 2 bases, and the junction held 4 bases outside the gene matches. The CDR3 loop spans 15 amino acids. The germline gives CDR1 SGHRS, CDR2 YFSETQ. CDR3: CASSLGQGRNYGYTF. The CDR3 nucleotides read TGCGCCAGCAGCTTGGGACAGGGACGAAACTATGGCTACACCTTC.

The genes are TRBV9 and TRBJ2-5, with D possibly being TRBD1 (6 bases). Trimming stripped 0 bases from V and 1 base from J, with 10 bases between. Germline V gene sequence: CDR1 SGDLS, CDR2 YYNGEE. This CDR3 is 15 amino acids long. The DNA of the CDR3 is TGTGCCAGCAGCGTAGCCCCGGACAGCCAAGAGACCCAGTACTTC. Protein sequence: CASSVAPDSQETQYF.

The rearrangement uses TRBV6-1 and TRBJ1-1; 7 nucleotides match TRBD1. This CDR3 region has 14 residues. The germline gives CDR1 MNHNS, CDR2 SASEGT. With 8 bases clipped from V and 0 bases from J, the junction kept 6 bases outside the gene matches. The CDR3 is CASWGQNMNTEAFF. The CDR3 DNA reads TGTGCCAGCTGGGGACAGAACATGAACACTGAAGCTTTCTTT.

The table lists this clone with a count of one. The chain employs TRBV5-1 and TRBJ2-7; 9 bases align to TRBD1. V shed 4 bases and J 2 bases; nucleotides not matched to a gene: 7. CDR1 is SGHRS, CDR2 YFSETQ, per germline. The CDR3 is made up of 15 amino acids. CDR3 in amino acids: CASSPRQGVTYEQYF. The CDR3 DNA follows: TGCGCCAGCAGCCCAAGACAGGGGGTTACCTACGAGCAGTACTTC.

The chain recombines TRBV5-1 with TRBJ2-1; 11 bases match TRBD2. Trimming took 1 base from V and 8 from J; bases not matched to a gene: 5. The CDR3 is 15 amino acids. The germline V gene has CDR1 SGHRS and CDR2 YFSETQ. The CDR3 here is CASSLSLAGGYEQFF. CDR3 in DNA: TGCGCCAGCAGCTTGAGCCTAGCGGGGGGCTATGAGCAGTTCTTC.

The V call is TRBV5-1, the J call TRBJ2-4, with 8 bases matching TRBD1. J was trimmed by 8 bases and V by 0 bases; bases with no gene match: 10. CDR1 and CDR2 from the germline V gene are SGHRS and YFSETQ. CDR3 length: 16 amino acids. The CDR3 bases are TGCGCCAGCAGCTTGGGGGACAGGTACGGGGCAGACATTCAGTACTTC. Its protein is CASSLGDRYGADIQYF.

This clone was recorded only once. This chain uses TRBV6-5 with TRBJ1-1; D is uncertain. This CDR3 contains 15 residues. The V gene lost 4 bases and the J gene lost 1 base, with 13 bases spanning the gap. Germline lookup yields CDR1 MNHEY and CDR2 SVGAGI. The CDR3 is CASSSPGRGNTEAFF. The CDR3 bases are TGTGCCAGCAGTTCCCCCGGGCGGGGGAACACTGAAGCTTTCTTT.

CDR3 coding DNA: TGTGCCAGCAGCCTGACGGGGGATACGCAGTATTTT. Its protein product is CASSLTGDTQYF. The gene calls are TRBV7-6 and TRBJ2-3, with a weak D call TRBD2 (5 bases). Per the germline V gene, CDR1 is SGHVS and CDR2 is FNYEAQ. This CDR3 spans 12 amino acids. The V and J ends lost 5 bases and 6 bases respectively, with 9 bases between them.

This clone has just one count. V and J are TRBV29-1 and TRBJ1-1; D remains ambiguous. The V end lost 4 bases, the J end lost 5 bases, and 11 bases lay between the germline ends. This CDR3 is built from 12 residues. CDR1 is SQVTM and CDR2 is ANQGSEA in the germline V gene. The CDR3 DNA reads as TGCAGCGTTGGACCCTCCAGGACTGAAGCTTTCTTT. It codes for CSVGPSRTEAFF.

The chain is built from TRBV6-5 and TRBJ2-7; TRBD2 agrees at 9 bases. Germline V lookup: CDR1 MNHEY, CDR2 SVGAGI. This CDR3 is 16 amino acids long. V dropped 2 bases and J dropped 0; count of bases not matched to a gene: 5. The CDR3 reads CASSYSGLAPSYEQYF. The DNA for the CDR3 is TGTGCCAGCAGTTACAGCGGACTAGCGCCCTCCTACGAGCAGTACTTC.

This clone was counted a single time. The chain has TRBV9 and TRBJ1-2; D is unresolved. CDR1 and CDR2 from the germline V gene are SGDLS and YYNGEE. This CDR3 is 14 amino acids long. Trimming took off 0 bases at V and 1 base at J, with 7 bases between the two ends. CDR3 sequence (DNA): TGTGCCAGCAGCGTAGAGGGAGGTAACTATGGCTACACCTTC. Translating it yields CASSVEGGNYGYTF.

This chain joins TRBV10-3 and TRBJ1-5, with unresolved D. CDR1 is ENHRY and CDR2 is SYGVKD in the germline V gene. This CDR3 spans 13 amino acids. V was cut by 3 bases and J by 5 bases, with 8 bases left in between. CDR3 amino acids: CAISEGDHQPQHF. The CDR3 nucleotides read TGTGCCATCAGTGAAGGAGATCATCAGCCCCAGCATTTT.

The rearrangement links TRBV5-4 to TRBJ1-1; no reliable D call. Germline lookup yields CDR1 SGHNT and CDR2 YYREEE (reference sequence). V was trimmed by 1 base and J by 0 bases, leaving 7 bases between them. The CDR3 spans 14 residues. The CDR3 bases are TGTGCCAGCAGCTTGAGCGTAATGAACACTGAAGCTTTCTTT. Translated: CASSLSVMNTEAFF.

In this sample, this clone turned up a few times. J is TRBJ1-6 and V is TRBV28; D is unclear. CDR1 and CDR2 (germline): MDHEN, SYDVKM. The CDR3 is 12 amino acids. V lost 10 bases and J 9 bases, leaving 13 bases between the germline ends. CDR3 loop: CANGVGSSPLHF. In DNA form, the CDR3 reads TGTGCCAACGGTGTTGGTTCTTCACCCCTCCACTTT.

This chain connects TRBV2 to TRBJ1-4; D is undetermined. The CDR3 has 14 amino acids. V shed 1 base and J shed 4 bases, with 7 bases lying between them. Germline V lookup: CDR1 SNHLY, CDR2 FYNNEI. The CDR3 DNA reads TGTGCCAGCAGTGAAGAGAGGGTTAATGAAAAACTGTTTTTT. It is translated as CASSEERVNEKLFF.

The chain joins TRBV19 to TRBJ2-7; 7 bases fit TRBD1. The CDR3 contains 15 residues. Per the germline V gene, CDR1 is LNHDA and CDR2 is SQIVND (reference sequence). The J segment lost 1 base and the V segment lost 4 bases, leaving 7 bases of the junction unmatched. CDR3 DNA: TGTGCCAGTAGTAGCCCCGGACAGGTATCCTACGAGCAGTACTTC. Translating gives CASSSPGQVSYEQYF.

The chain joins TRBV18 to TRBJ2-7, with 7 bases matching TRBD1. CDR3 length: 15 residues. Germline V gene lookup returns CDR1 KGHSH and CDR2 LQKENI. The V gene end was trimmed by 1 base and the J gene end by 4 bases; junction bases not matched to a gene: 7. The CDR3 DNA sequence: TGTGCCAGCTCACCACGCAGACAGGGTTTATACGAGCAGTACTTC. It encodes CASSPRRQGLYEQYF.

J is TRBJ1-2 and V is TRBV7-8; weak D call: TRBD1 (6 bases). Germline CDR1 and CDR2: SGHVS and FQNEAQ. This CDR3 contains 15 residues. V was cut by 1 base and J by 3 bases, with 12 bases left in between. The DNA of the CDR3 is TGTGCCAGCAGCTTAGGCCAGGGGTTAGACTATGGCTACACCTTC. This encodes CASSLGQGLDYGYTF.

This chain uses TRBV6-5 with TRBJ1-1; no clear D. V was trimmed by 7 bases and J by 9 bases, leaving 18 bases between them. Germline CDR1 reads MNHEY; CDR2 reads SVGAGI. CDR3 length: 13 amino acids. The CDR3 DNA reads TGTGCCAGCACCCTAAACCGGGGAGCAAAAGCTTTCTTT. It translates to CASTLNRGAKAFF.

The chain is built from TRBV25-1 and TRBJ1-5; the D is unclear. Germline V lookup: CDR1 MGHDK, CDR2 SYGVNS. This CDR3 comprises 13 residues. V was clipped by 2 bases and J by 6 bases, with 8 bases between them. CDR3 sequence reads: CASSEDSAQPQHF. The CDR3 DNA reads TGTGCCAGCAGTGAAGACTCGGCTCAGCCCCAGCATTTT.

DNA of the CDR3: TGCAGCGTTGACAGGCGGGGGGGCCTGACCGGGGAGCTGTTTTTT. Translating it yields CSVDRRGGLTGELFF. This sequence joins TRBV29-1 and TRBJ2-2, with 9 bases that match TRBD2. J lost 5 bases, V lost 3 bases, and 7 bases had no gene match. This CDR3 has 15 residues. Germline values: CDR1 SQVTM, CDR2 ANQGSEA.

This chain joins TRBV6-5 and TRBJ2-7; D possibly corresponds to TRBD1 (5 bases). CDR1 and CDR2 from the germline V gene are MNHEY and SVGAGI. Trimming stripped 2 bases from V and 4 bases from J, with 12 bases between. The CDR3 has 14 amino acids. The CDR3 loop is CASSYAEQGYEQYF. The CDR3 DNA reads TGTGCCAGCAGTTACGCCGAGCAGGGATACGAGCAGTACTTC.

The chain employs TRBV29-1 and TRBJ1-4; TRBD1 might be the D (6 bases). V lost 7 bases and J lost 4, with 10 bases in between. This CDR3 is 12 amino acids long. Per germline, CDR1 SQVTM and CDR2 ANQGSEA. CDR3 sequence (DNA): TGCAGCGCCGGACAGCTTAATGAAAAACTGTTTTTT. It yields the protein CSAGQLNEKLFF. Combining the CDR3 with reference TRBV29-1 and TRBJ1-4 gives the whole variable domain SAVISQKPSRDICQRGTSLTIQCQVDSQVTMMFWYRQQPGQSLTLIATANQGSEATYESGFVIDKFPISRPNLTFSTLTVSNMSPEDSSIYLCSAGQLNEKLFFGSGTQLSVL.

This clone was recorded only once. The chain uses TRBV6-5 and TRBJ2-7; 8 bases are shared with TRBD1. CDR3 length: 14 amino acids. J was trimmed by 7 bases and V by 4 bases; bases with no gene match: 9. Germline lookup yields CDR1 MNHEY and CDR2 SVGAGI. CDR3 residues: CASSFRQGAGEQYF. For the CDR3, the DNA is TGTGCCAGCAGTTTCCGCCAGGGGGCGGGGGAGCAGTACTTC.

This chain uses TRBV10-3 with TRBJ1-1, with TRBD1 matching 8 bases. J was trimmed by 7 bases and V by 10 bases; bases with no gene match: 17. The CDR3 has 15 residues. Germline CDR1 reads ENHRY; CDR2 reads SYGVKD. CDR3 bases: TGTGCCACGGGACAGGATAGAGGGGGTTCTGATGAAGCTTTCTTT. This encodes CATGQDRGGSDEAFF.

This clone was detected only once. The chain joins TRBV6-1 to TRBJ1-5; D is perhaps TRBD1 (6 bases). CDR3 length: 15 amino acids. Per germline, CDR1 MNHNS and CDR2 SASEGT. The germline V and J ends were trimmed by 8 bases and 3 bases, with 17 bases remaining between them. The CDR3 nucleotides are TGTGCCAGCCAAGGGGGGGGCAGCCTCAATCAGCCCCAGCATTTT. Residues: CASQGGGSLNQPQHF.